A single sample is the source of the 19 T cell receptor beta chains below, sequenced in a study of CD4 T cells in relation to SARS-CoV-2 and coronaviruses. For these TCRs, the target antigens are not known. The protocol was immunoSEQ multiplex PCR, while the TCRdb copy is restricted to in-frame clones and leaves out a portion. The profile shows around 9,800 clones, 70% to 80% of them singletons. Before the COVID-19 pandemic, during about 2011-2019, CD4+ T cells were taken from unexposed donors. Isolation of CD4+ T cells took place after less than twelve days in culture. The material sequenced was CD4+ T cells from PBMCs, cultured in vitro. The receptors shown here come from a human donor in good health.

V gene TRBV19 combines with J gene TRBJ2-1; D is unresolved. Trimming took off 4 bases at V and 9 bases at J, with 10 bases between the two ends. The CDR3 is 12 amino acids. Germline V CDR1 and CDR2: LNHDA, SQIVND (reference sequence). The DNA of the CDR3 is TGTGCCAGTAGTACGAGTGTCAGTGAGCAGTTCTTC. Its protein product is CASSTSVSEQFF.

CDR3 region: CASREGAGDTQYF. The CDR3 coding sequence is TGTGCCAGCAGAGAGGGGGCGGGGGATACGCAGTATTTT. The chain has TRBV2 and TRBJ2-3, with D perhaps TRBD1 (7 bases). CDR1 is SNHLY, CDR2 FYNNEI, per germline. CDR3 length: 13 residues. The germline V and J ends were trimmed by 6 bases and 6 bases, with 13 bases remaining between them.

The chain recombines TRBV10-2 with TRBJ1-1, with 9 bases aligning to TRBD1. Germline V CDR1 and CDR2: WSHSY, SAAADI. The CDR3 spans 15 residues. After removal of 7 bases from V and 4 bases from J, the junction contained 10 bases not matched to a gene. The CDR3 DNA follows: TGCGCCAGCATCGGACAGGGGAGGGATAGCACTGAAGCTTTCTTT. Translation: CASIGQGRDSTEAFF.

The rearrangement uses TRBV7-7 and TRBJ1-2; the match to TRBD1 covers 11 bases. This CDR3 region has 18 residues. The trim removed 1 base at V and 2 bases at J, leaving 9 bases unmatched. CDR1 and CDR2 (germline): SSHAT, FNYEAQ (reference sequence). The CDR3 region has the DNA TGTGCCAGCAGCTTAGATGGACAGGGGGCGATCTTCAACTATGGCTACACCTTC. This codes for CASSLDGQGAIFNYGYTF.

In its sample, this clone was seen once. This chain connects TRBV19 to TRBJ2-3, with D possibly being TRBD2 (6 bases). Per germline, CDR1 LNHDA and CDR2 SQIVND (reference sequence). Trimming pared 11 bases from V and 4 bases from J, leaving 10 bases between. This CDR3 has 11 residues. CDR3 DNA: TGTGCCGCCGGGGGTCCAGATACGCAGTATTTT. Residues: CAAGGPDTQYF.

The J gene is TRBJ2-7, the V gene TRBV9; D unresolved. The CDR3 contains 12 residues. The germline CDR1 and CDR2 sequences are SGDLS and YYNGEE. Trimming took off 3 bases at V and 7 bases at J, with 11 bases between the two ends. CDR3 sequence: CASSGDLREQYF. CDR3 nucleotide sequence: TGTGCCAGCAGCGGAGACCTACGAGAGCAGTACTTC.

The chain carries TRBV7-9 and TRBJ2-1; D possibly corresponds to TRBD2 (6 bases). This CDR3 contains 16 residues. Germline V gene lookup returns CDR1 SEHNR and CDR2 FQNEAQ (reference sequence). The V end lost 0 bases, the J end lost 5 bases, and 14 bases lay between the germline ends. DNA for the CDR3: TGTGCCAGCAGCTTAGCGGGACTCCCGGTGAACAATGAGCAGTTCTTC. This encodes CASSLAGLPVNNEQFF.

V is TRBV5-1 and J is TRBJ2-5, with TRBD1 identical over 8 bases. The length of the CDR3 is 14 residues. V trimming: 1 base; J trimming: 4 bases; junction bases outside the gene matches: 3. CDR1 is SGHRS, CDR2 YFSETQ, per germline. This chain's CDR3 is CASSLQGAGETQYF. The CDR3 DNA follows: TGCGCCAGCAGCTTGCAGGGGGCGGGAGAGACCCAGTACTTC.

This clone was detected a few times. The chain has TRBV23-1 and TRBJ1-1; D gene uncertain. TRBV23-1 is designated an ORF whose function remains uncertain. This CDR3 spans 10 amino acids. The V end lost 8 bases, the J end lost 7 bases, and 8 bases lay between the germline ends. Here the CDR3 reads CASSQGEAFF. CDR3 nucleotide sequence: TGCGCCAGCTCCCAAGGTGAAGCTTTCTTT.

In this sample, this clone turned up a few times. This sequence joins TRBV30 and TRBJ2-2; the D gene is possibly TRBD1 (6 bases). CDR1 and CDR2 (germline): GTSNPN, SVGIG (reference sequence). The CDR3 length is 13 residues. V was cut by 8 bases and J by 1 base, with 11 bases left in between. The CDR3 spells CARARGNTGELFF. CDR3 nucleotide sequence: TGTGCCCGGGCCAGGGGGAACACCGGGGAGCTGTTTTTT.

V usage is TRBV19 and J usage is TRBJ2-5; 10 nucleotides agree with TRBD2. Germline CDR1 is LNHDA and CDR2 is SQIVND (reference sequence). V lost 7 bases to trimming and J lost 5 bases; unmatched junction nucleotides: 10. The CDR3 extends over 15 amino acids. The CDR3 spells CASTHTSGTGETQYF. The CDR3 DNA reads as TGTGCCAGTACCCACACTAGCGGGACGGGGGAGACCCAGTACTTC.

For the CDR3, the DNA is TGTGCCAGCTCACCAAGCGGGGGGAGGAACACCGGGGAGCTGTTTTTT. The encoded protein is CASSPSGGRNTGELFF. The V and J genes are TRBV18 and TRBJ2-2, with 9 nucleotides matching TRBD2. Unmatched junction bases numbered 2, after V lost 2 bases and J lost 1 base. Germline V CDR1 and CDR2: KGHSH, LQKENI. This CDR3 contains 16 residues.

CDR3 in DNA: TGCGCCAGCAGCCAAGATCCTAATCTAGCGGGAGGGCAAGAGACCCAGTACTTC. Translation: CASSQDPNLAGGQETQYF. The chain is built from TRBV4-1 and TRBJ2-5; TRBD2 agrees at 12 bases. Per germline, CDR1 MGHRA and CDR2 YSYEKL. The CDR3 loop spans 18 amino acids. Germline trimming cut 0 bases from V and 2 bases from J; bases unmatched to any gene: 7.

The J gene is TRBJ1-2, the V gene TRBV30; tentatively, D is TRBD1 (5 bases). This CDR3 region has 13 residues. Per the germline V gene, CDR1 is GTSNPN and CDR2 is SVGIG (reference sequence). V lost 1 base and J 4 bases, leaving 10 bases between the germline ends. The CDR3 coding sequence is TGTGCCTGGAGTGAGCAGGGCGGCTATGGCTACACCTTC. Its translation is CAWSEQGGYGYTF.

The rearrangement links TRBV6-2 or TRBV6-3 to TRBJ2-7; TRBD2 might be the D (7 bases). With 4 bases removed from V and 1 base from J, the gap between germline ends came to 17 bases. The CDR3 contains 16 residues. Germline V gives CDR1 MNHEY, CDR2 SVGEGT. This CDR3 reads CASSSGGKPHSYEQYF. CDR3 DNA: TGTGCCAGCAGTTCGGGGGGCAAACCCCATTCCTACGAGCAGTACTTC.

The chain joins TRBV12-3 or TRBV12-4 to TRBJ2-5; maybe TRBD2 (5 bases). Between the trimmed V and J ends, which lost 5 bases and 2 bases, there was a span of 6 bases. This CDR3 has 12 amino acids. The CDR3 sequence is CASSRGQETQYF. CDR3 DNA sequence: TGTGCCAGCAGTAGAGGGCAAGAGACCCAGTACTTC.

This rearrangement joins TRBV4-2 to TRBJ1-2; no reliable D call. Trimming took off 1 base at V and 3 bases at J, with 9 bases between the two ends. CDR1 is LGHNA, CDR2 YNFKEQ, per germline. CDR3 length equals 14 residues. DNA for the CDR3: TGTGCCAGCAGCCAAGTGGGCGGGCACTATGGCTACACCTTC. Its protein is CASSQVGGHYGYTF.

This chain joins TRBV9 and TRBJ2-5; D remains ambiguous. The V end lost 5 bases, the J end lost 1 base, and 9 bases lay between the germline ends. From germline, CDR1 is SGDLS and CDR2 YYNGEE. The CDR3 is 13 residues long. The CDR3 sequence: CASSGPFQETQYF. CDR3 nucleotide sequence: TGTGCCAGCAGTGGTCCTTTCCAAGAGACCCAGTACTTC.

CDR3 in DNA: TGTGCCAGCAGTTCGCGGGGGGGAAACACCATATATTTT. It is translated as CASSSRGGNTIYF. The chain uses TRBV12-3 or TRBV12-4 and TRBJ1-3; TRBD1 might be the D (5 bases). The CDR3 loop spans 13 amino acids. Deletions cut 4 bases from V and 4 bases from J, with 8 bases between.